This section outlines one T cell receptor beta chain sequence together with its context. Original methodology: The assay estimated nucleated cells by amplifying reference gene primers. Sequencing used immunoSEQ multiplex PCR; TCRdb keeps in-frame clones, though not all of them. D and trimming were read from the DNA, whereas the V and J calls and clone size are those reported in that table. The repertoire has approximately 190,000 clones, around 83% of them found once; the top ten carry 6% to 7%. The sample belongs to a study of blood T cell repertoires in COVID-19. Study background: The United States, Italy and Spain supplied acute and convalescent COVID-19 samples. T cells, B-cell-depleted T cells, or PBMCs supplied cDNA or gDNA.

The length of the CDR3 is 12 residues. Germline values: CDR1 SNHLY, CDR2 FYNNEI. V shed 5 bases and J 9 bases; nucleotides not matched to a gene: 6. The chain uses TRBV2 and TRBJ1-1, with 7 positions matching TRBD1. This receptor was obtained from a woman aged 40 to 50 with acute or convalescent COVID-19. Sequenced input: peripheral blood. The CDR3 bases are TGTGCCAGCAGTTCCCGGACAGGTCAAGCTTTCTTT. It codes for CASSSRTGQAFF. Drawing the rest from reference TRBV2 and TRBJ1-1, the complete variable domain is EPEVTQTPSHQVTQMGQEVILRCVPISNHLYFYWYRQILGQKVEFLVSFYNNEISEKSEIFDDQFSVERPDGSNFTLKIRSTKLEDSAMYFCASSSRTGQAFFGQGTRLTVV.